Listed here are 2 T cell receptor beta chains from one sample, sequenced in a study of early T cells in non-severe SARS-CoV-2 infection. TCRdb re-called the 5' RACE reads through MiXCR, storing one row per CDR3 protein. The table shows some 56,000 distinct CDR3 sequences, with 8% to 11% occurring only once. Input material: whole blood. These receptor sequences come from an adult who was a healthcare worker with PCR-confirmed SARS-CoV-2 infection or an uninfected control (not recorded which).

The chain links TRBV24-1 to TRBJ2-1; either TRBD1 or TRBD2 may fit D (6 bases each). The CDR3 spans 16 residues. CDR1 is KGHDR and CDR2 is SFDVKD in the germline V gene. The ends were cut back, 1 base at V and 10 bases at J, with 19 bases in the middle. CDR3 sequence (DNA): TGTGCCACCAGTGATTTAAGGGGGGCTAGCAAAAGCGAGCAGTTCTTC. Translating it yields CATSDLRGASKSEQFF.

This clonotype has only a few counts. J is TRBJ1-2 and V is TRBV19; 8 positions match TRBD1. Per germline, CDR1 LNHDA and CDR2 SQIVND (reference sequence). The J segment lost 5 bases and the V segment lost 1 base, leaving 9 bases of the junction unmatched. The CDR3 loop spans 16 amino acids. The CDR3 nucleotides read TGTGCCAGTAGTATAGTCTTCGGACAGGGATTTTATGGCTACACCTTC. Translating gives CASSIVFGQGFYGYTF. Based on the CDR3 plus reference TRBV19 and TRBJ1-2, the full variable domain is DGGITQSPKYLFRKEGQNVTLSCEQNLNHDAMYWYRQDPGQGLRLIYYSQIVNDFQKGDIAEGYSVSREKKESFPLTVTSAQKNPTAFYLCASSIVFGQGFYGYTFGSGTRLTVV.